This paragraph reports one T cell receptor beta chain. This clonotype was recorded once. Its antigen is currently not known. Base qualities were left out, and no much larger clone turns up one base away. A solitary read yields weak support. This specimen belongs to a study of vaccination and CD4 T cells after COVID-19 (dated 2022 in TCRdb). Concerning the study at large: SARS-CoV-2 positivity had been established in the convalescent patients by nasal swab PCR, and mild disease was recorded in nine or ten of these patients and severe disease in one. For stimulating the cultures, overlapping spike peptide pools were used, derived from SARS-CoV-2 as well as from the common cold coronaviruses HCoV-NL63, HCoV-OC43 and HCoV-229E. In 10 COVID-19 convalescent patients and a handful of infection-naive healthy vaccine recipients, the spike-specific CD4+ TCR repertoire before mRNA vaccination was compared with the repertoire after mRNA vaccination. In control cultures, a CEFX viral epitope pool was used as positive control, an HIV-1 Nef peptide pool was used as negative control, or no peptide was added. Participants got two doses of the Pfizer-BioNTech BNT162b2 vaccine (n=8) or two doses of the Moderna mRNA-1273 vaccine (n=2). Post-vaccine blood samples were obtained a median of about 70 days after the second vaccine dose, with a range of roughly 14 to 241 days. The convalescent cohort included six males and four females, with two Hispanic individuals, seven Caucasians, two Asians and one multiracial person. Post-COVID blood samples from convalescent patients were collected a median of around 110 days after diagnosis, with a range of about 35 to 161 days. General conclusions and limits of the study: The median number of SARS-CoV-2-reactive clonotypes rose from 20 to 25 after infection to 35 to 45 after vaccination, but the change was not significant. The number of convalescent patients in the study was relatively small, and the study did not examine early timepoints following natural infection. In convalescent patients, nearly all vaccine-specific clones (304 of 307) were found to be mono-reactive for SARS-CoV-2 spike rather than cross-reactive with common cold coronaviruses. Among the post-vaccine SARS-CoV-2-reactive clones in convalescent patients, a median 86.3% showed up only after vaccination, which suggests vaccine-specific priming.

According to the germline V gene, CDR1 reads SGHRS and CDR2 reads YFSETQ. Its CDR3 holds 15 amino acids, cysteine through phenylalanine. Only the CDR3 portion is preserved as DNA: 45 bases, with reading frame beginning at the first base. V and J are truncated by 2 bases and 3 bases respectively, leaving an intervening sequence of 15 bases. The library was produced with PCR. DNA from cultured CD4+ T cells underwent TCR sequencing with the Oncomine TCR Beta short-read assay at the Johns Hopkins FTIC core. The QIAamp micro DNA kit was used to extract genomic DNA from the cultured CD4+ T cells. Oncomine TCR Beta libraries from cultured CD4+ T cells were pooled using unique dual indexes and sequenced on an Illumina iSeq 100. Per the source publication's procedure: Non-productive sequences were removed, and CDR3s not starting with C, not ending with F or W, or shorter than 7 amino acids were discarded. Antigen-specific clonotypes were identified using the MANAFEST web application through comparison of peptide-stimulated wells with reference and other culture wells. Positive clones required FDR below 0.05, an odds ratio above 5, and productive frequency above 0.1% in at least two of three replicate wells. Clonotypes that were significantly expanded in both SARS-CoV-2 spike wells and at least one common cold coronavirus spike condition were defined as cross-reactive. Levenshtein distances (stringdist) and unrooted phylogenetic trees (ape) in R version 3.6.1 were used to assess CDR3 homology. TCRdb reprocessing: public reads trimmed at Q25 with fastp, clones called with MiXCR, in-frame beta chains kept. Identical CDR3 proteins give one entry, which carries the most common genes and DNA. These V and J calls originate from TCRdb's pipeline instead of the authors' own analysis. The sample records roughly 10,000 distinct CDR3 sequences, 44% of which are singletons. The leading ten clones occupy around 35% of the sample.

Read against the paper, the sample's treatment or condition label means: approximately 9-day PBMC culture with coronavirus spike peptide pools or control peptides (ViraFEST assay). The ViraFEST assay, used in the study, expanded antigen-specific T cells with peptide pools and then identified the expanded clonotypes through TCR sequencing. The positive SARS-CoV-2 PCR tests of the convalescent patients were dated from March to December 2020, before the Alpha, Beta and Delta variants emerged in the United States. Each well held 2.2 million or so PBMCs cultured with around 9 ug/ml peptide pools in IMDM containing around 5% human AB serum and roughly 10 IU/ml IL-2. Half of the culture medium was replaced with fresh IL-2-containing medium on days 3 and 7. CD4+ T cells were isolated after less than twelve days of culture through negative selection using the EasySep CD4+ T cell isolation kit. Ficoll-Paque Plus gradient centrifugation was used to isolate PBMCs from whole blood, and the isolated PBMCs were then either used fresh or cryopreserved at -140C. Triplicate wells were generally used for each culture condition.

The sequenced sample was CD4+ T cells from blood, cultured in vitro. The rearrangement combines TRBV5-1 with TRBJ2-7, and possibly TRBD1, on 6 matching bases. This TCR was sampled from a human donor who had recovered from COVID-19. The bases are TGCGCCAGCAGCTTCGGCGACAGGCCCTACTACGAGCAGTACTTC. It is translated as CASSFGDRPYYEQYF.